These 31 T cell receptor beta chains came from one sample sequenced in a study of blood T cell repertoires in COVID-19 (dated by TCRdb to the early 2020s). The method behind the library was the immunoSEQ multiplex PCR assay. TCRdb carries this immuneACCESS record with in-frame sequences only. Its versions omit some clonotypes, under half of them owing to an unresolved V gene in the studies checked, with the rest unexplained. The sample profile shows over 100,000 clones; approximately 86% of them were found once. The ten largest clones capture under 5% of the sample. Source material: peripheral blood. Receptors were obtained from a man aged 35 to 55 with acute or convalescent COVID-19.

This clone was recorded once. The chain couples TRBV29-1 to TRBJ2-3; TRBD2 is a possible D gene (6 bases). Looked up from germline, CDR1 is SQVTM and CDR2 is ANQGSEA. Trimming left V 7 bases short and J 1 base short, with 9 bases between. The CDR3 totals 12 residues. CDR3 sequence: CSGRLGTDTQYF. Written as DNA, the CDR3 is TGCAGCGGCCGACTAGGCACAGATACGCAGTATTTT.

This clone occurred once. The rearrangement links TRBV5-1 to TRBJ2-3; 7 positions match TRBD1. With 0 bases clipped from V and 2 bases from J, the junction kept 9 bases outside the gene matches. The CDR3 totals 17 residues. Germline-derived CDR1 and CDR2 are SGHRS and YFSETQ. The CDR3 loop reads CASSLAANRGDTDTQYF. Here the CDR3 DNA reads TGCGCCAGCAGCTTGGCCGCAAACAGGGGCGACACAGATACGCAGTATTTT.

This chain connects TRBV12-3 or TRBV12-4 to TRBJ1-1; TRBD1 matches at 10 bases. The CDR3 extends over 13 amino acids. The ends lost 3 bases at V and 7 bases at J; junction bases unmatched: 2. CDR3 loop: CASSLGTGVEAFF. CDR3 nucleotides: TGTGCCAGCAGTTTGGGGACAGGGGTTGAAGCTTTCTTT.

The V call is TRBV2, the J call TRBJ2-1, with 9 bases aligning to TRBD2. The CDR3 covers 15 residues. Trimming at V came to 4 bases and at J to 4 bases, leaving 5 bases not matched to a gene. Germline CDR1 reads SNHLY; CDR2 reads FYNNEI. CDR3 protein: CASSGGSGGYNEQFF. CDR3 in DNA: TGTGCCAGCAGTGGAGGGAGCGGGGGGTACAATGAGCAGTTCTTC.

CDR3 DNA sequence: TGTGCCAGTGCGCTTGCTGACAGACAAGAGACCCAGTACTTC. It specifies CASALADRQETQYF. The chain recombines TRBV6-5 with TRBJ2-5, with D maybe TRBD1 (5 bases). The CDR3 runs to 14 residues. V lost 9 bases and J lost 2, with 16 bases in between. The germline gives CDR1 MNHEY, CDR2 SVGAGI.

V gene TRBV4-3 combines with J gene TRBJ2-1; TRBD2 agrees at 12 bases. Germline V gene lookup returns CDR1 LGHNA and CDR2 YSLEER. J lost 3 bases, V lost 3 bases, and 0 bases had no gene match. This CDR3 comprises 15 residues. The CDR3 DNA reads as TGCGCCAGCAGCCAGACTAGCGGGAGCTACAATGAGCAGTTCTTC. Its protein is CASSQTSGSYNEQFF.

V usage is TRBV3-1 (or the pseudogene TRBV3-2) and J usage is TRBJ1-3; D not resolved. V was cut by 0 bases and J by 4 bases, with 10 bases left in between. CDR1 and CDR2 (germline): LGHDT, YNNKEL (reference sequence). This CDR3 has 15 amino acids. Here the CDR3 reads CASSQDQVPGNTIYF. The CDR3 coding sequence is TGTGCCAGCAGCCAAGACCAGGTACCCGGAAACACCATATATTTT.

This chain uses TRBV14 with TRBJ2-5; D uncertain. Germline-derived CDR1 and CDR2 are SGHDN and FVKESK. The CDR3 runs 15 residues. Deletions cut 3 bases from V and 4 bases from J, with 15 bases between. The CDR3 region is CASSQAIGSGETQYF. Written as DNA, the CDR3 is TGTGCCAGCAGCCAGGCTATTGGTTCAGGAGAGACCCAGTACTTC.

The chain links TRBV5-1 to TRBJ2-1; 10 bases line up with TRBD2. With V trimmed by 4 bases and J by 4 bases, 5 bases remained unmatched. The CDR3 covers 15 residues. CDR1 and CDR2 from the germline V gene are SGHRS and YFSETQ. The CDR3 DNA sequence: TGCGCCAGCAGCAACCTAGCGGGAGCTTACAATGAGCAGTTCTTC. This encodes CASSNLAGAYNEQFF.

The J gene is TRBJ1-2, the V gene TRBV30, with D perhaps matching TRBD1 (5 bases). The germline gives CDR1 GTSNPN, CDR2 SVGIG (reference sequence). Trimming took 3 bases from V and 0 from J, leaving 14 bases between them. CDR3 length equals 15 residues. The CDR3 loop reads CAWRGGARTNYGYTF. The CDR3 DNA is TGTGCCTGGAGGGGAGGGGCCCGGACTAACTATGGCTACACCTTC.

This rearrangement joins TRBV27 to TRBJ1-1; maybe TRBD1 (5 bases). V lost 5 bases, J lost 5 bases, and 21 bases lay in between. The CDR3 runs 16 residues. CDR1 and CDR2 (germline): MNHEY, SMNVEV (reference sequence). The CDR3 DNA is TGTGCCAGCAGTGAAATCGCCGGGCCCGGGGGAACTGAAGCTTTCTTT. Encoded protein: CASSEIAGPGGTEAFF.

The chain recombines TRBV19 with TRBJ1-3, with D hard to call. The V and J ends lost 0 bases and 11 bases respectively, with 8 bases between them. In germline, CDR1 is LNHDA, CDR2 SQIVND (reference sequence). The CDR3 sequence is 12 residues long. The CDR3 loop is CASSIESAAIYF. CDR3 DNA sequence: TGTGCCAGTAGTATAGAGAGCGCCGCCATATATTTT.

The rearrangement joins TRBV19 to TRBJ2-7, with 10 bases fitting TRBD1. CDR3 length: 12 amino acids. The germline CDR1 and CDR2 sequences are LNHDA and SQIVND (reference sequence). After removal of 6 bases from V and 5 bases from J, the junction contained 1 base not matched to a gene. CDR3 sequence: CASRGQGNEQYF. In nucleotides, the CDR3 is TGTGCCAGTAGGGGACAGGGGAACGAGCAGTACTTC. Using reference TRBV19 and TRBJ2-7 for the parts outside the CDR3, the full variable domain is DGGITQSPKYLFRKEGQNVTLSCEQNLNHDAMYWYRQDPGQGLRLIYYSQIVNDFQKGDIAEGYSVSREKKESFPLTVTSAQKNPTAFYLCASRGQGNEQYFGPGTRLTVT.

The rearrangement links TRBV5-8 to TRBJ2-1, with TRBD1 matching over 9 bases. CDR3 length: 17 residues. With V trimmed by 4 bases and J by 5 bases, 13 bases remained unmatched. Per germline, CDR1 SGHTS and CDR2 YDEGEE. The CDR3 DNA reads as TGTGCCAGCAGCCTGGGACAGGGAACCTCAAGCAACAATGAGCAGTTCTTC. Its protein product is CASSLGQGTSSNNEQFF.

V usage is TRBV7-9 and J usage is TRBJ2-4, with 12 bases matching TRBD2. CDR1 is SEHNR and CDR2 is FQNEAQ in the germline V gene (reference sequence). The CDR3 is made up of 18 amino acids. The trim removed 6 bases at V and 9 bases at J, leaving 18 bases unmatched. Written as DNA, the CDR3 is TGTGCCAGCAGGATCAGACTAGCGGGAGCTCAGGTACGTAGCATTCAGTACTTC. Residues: CASRIRLAGAQVRSIQYF.

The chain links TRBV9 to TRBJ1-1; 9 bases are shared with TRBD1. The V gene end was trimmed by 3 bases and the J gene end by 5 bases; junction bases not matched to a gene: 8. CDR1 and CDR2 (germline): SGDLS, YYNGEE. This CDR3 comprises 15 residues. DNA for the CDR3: TGTGCCAGCAGCGCGCACCGGGACAGGGCAACTGAAGCTTTCTTT. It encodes CASSAHRDRATEAFF.

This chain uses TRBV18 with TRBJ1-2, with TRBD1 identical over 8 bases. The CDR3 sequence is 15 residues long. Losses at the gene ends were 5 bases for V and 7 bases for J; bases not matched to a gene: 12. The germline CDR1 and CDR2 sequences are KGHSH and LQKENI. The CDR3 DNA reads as TGTGCCAGCTCAAGAGCAGGGGGCGAGGCCTCTGGCTACACCTTC. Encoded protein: CASSRAGGEASGYTF. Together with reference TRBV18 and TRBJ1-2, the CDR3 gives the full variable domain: NAGVMQNPRHLVRRRGQEARLRCSPMKGHSHVYWYRQLPEEGLKFMVYLQKENIIDESGMPKERFSAEFPKEGPSILRIQQVVRGDSAAYFCASSRAGGEASGYTFGSGTRLTVV.

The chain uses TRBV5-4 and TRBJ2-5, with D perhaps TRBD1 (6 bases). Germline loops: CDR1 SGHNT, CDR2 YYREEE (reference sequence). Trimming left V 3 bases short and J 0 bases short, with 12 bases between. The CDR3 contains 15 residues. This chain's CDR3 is CASSSYDRYQETQYF. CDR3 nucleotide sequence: TGTGCCAGCAGCTCCTACGACAGGTACCAAGAGACCCAGTACTTC.

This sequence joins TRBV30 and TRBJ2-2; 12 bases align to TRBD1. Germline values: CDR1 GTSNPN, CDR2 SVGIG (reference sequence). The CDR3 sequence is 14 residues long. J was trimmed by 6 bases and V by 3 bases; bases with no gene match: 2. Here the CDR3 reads CAWRGTGGAGELFF. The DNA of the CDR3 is TGTGCCTGGAGGGGGACAGGGGGCGCCGGGGAGCTGTTTTTT.

CDR3 protein: CASSQVGPGPSDTQYF. In DNA form, the CDR3 reads TGTGCCAGCAGCCAAGTTGGGCCAGGGCCCTCAGATACGCAGTATTTT. The V call is TRBV3-1 (or the pseudogene TRBV3-2), the J call TRBJ2-3; D may be TRBD1 (5 bases). The CDR3 has 16 residues. V lost 1 base and J 4 bases, leaving 15 bases between the germline ends. The germline V gene encodes CDR1 LGHDT and CDR2 YNNKEL (reference sequence).

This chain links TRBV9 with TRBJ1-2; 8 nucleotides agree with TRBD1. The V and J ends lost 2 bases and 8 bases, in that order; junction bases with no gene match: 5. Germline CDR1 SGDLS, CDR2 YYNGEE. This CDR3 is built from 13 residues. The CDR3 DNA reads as TGTGCCAGCAGCGTGGCAGGGGGCTTGGGCTACACCTTC. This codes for CASSVAGGLGYTF.

CDR3 sequence (DNA): TGTGCCAGCACCCGGGACAGGGAATATTCACCCCTCCACTTT. Translating it yields CASTRDREYSPLHF. The J gene is TRBJ1-6, the V gene TRBV18; 9 bases fit TRBD1. The CDR3 has 14 residues. The ends lost 8 bases at V and 8 bases at J; junction bases unmatched: 7. Germline CDR1 is KGHSH and CDR2 is LQKENI.

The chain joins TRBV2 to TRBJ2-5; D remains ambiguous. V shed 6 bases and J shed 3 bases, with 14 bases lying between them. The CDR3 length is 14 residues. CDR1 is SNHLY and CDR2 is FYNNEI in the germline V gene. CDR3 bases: TGTGCCAGCAGCCCCCCGGTGCAAGAAGAGACCCAGTACTTC. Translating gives CASSPPVQEETQYF.

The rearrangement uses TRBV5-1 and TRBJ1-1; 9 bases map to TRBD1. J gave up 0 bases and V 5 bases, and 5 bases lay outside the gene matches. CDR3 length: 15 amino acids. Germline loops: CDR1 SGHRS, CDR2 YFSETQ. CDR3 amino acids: CASSSGTGLNTEAFF. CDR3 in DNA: TGCGCCAGCAGTTCCGGGACAGGGCTGAACACTGAAGCTTTCTTT.

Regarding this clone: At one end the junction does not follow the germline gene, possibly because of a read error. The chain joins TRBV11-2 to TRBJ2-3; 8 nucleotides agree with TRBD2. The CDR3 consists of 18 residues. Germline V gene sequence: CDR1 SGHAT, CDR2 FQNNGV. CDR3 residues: CASSIDLLRGGYTDTQYF. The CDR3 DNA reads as TGTGCCAGCAGCATAGACCTCCTTCGCGGGGGGTACACAGATACGCAGTATTTT.

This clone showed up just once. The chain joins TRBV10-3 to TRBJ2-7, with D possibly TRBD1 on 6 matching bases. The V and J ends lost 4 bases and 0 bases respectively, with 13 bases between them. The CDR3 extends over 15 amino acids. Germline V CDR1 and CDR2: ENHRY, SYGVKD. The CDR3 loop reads CAISVDRISSYEQYF. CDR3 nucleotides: TGTGCCATCAGTGTAGACAGGATAAGCTCCTACGAGCAGTACTTC.

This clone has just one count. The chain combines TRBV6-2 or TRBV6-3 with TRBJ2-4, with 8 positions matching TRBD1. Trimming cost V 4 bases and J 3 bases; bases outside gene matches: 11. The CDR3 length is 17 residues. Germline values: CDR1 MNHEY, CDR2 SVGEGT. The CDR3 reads CASSLRTGGPSKNIQYF. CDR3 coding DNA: TGTGCCAGCAGTTTACGAACAGGGGGGCCTAGCAAAAACATTCAGTACTTC.

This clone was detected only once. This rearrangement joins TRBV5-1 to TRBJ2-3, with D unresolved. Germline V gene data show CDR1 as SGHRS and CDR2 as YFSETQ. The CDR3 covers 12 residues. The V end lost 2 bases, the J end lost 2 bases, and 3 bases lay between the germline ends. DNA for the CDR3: TGCGCCAGCAGCTTTAACACAGATACGCAGTATTTT. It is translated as CASSFNTDTQYF.

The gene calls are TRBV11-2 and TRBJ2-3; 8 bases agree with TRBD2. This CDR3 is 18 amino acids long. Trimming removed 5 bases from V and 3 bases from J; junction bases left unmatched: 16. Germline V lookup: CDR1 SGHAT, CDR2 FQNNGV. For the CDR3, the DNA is TGTGCCAGCAGCCCAGGACGAGCGGGAGTAGGGAGAACAGATACGCAGTATTTT. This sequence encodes CASSPGRAGVGRTDTQYF. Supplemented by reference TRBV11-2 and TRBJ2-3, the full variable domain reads EAGVAQSPRYKIIEKRQSVAFWCNPISGHATLYWYQQILGQGPKLLIQFQNNGVVDDSQLPKDRFSAERLKGVDSTLKIQPAKLEDSAVYLCASSPGRAGVGRTDTQYFGPGTRLTVL.

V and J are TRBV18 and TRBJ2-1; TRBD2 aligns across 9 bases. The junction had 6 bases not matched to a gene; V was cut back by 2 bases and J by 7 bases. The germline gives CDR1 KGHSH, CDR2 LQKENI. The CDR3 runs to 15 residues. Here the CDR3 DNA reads TGTGCCAGCTCACCAGGGCTAGCGGGAATTAATGAGCAGTTCTTC. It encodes CASSPGLAGINEQFF. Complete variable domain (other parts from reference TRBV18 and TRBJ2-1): NAGVMQNPRHLVRRRGQEARLRCSPMKGHSHVYWYRQLPEEGLKFMVYLQKENIIDESGMPKERFSAEFPKEGPSILRIQQVVRGDSAAYFCASSPGLAGINEQFFGPGTRLTVL.

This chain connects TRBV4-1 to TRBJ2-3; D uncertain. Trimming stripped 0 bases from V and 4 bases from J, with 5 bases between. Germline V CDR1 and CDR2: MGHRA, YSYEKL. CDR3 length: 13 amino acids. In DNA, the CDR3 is TGCGCCAGCAGCCAAGAATCTCCAGATACGCAGTATTTT. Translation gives CASSQESPDTQYF.